This record covers a single T cell receptor beta chain. Trimming stripped 10 bases from V and 3 bases from J, with 10 bases between. Germline loops: CDR1 ENHRY, CDR2 SYGVKD. There are 12 residues in the CDR3. In assigning cohorts, the study relied on participant-reported clinical history. Recovered participants had two consecutive negative NP/OP PCR tests, healthcare professional clearance, or symptom resolution. The record originates from a study of blood T cell repertoires in COVID-19. Study details: T cells, B-cell-depleted T cells, or PBMCs provided the cDNA or gDNA that served as material.

The data were produced by immunoSEQ multiplex PCR, yet TCRdb's version contains in-frame clones alone and is incomplete. The table records about 370,000 clones, 75% to 90% of them present only once. This clonotype originated in a man between 18 and 35 years old who had recovered from COVID-19. The V call is TRBV10-3, the J call TRBJ1-3; D is unclear. The specimen was PBMCs or T cells enriched from blood (not recorded which). CDR3 coding DNA: TGTGCCACGAGGAGGGATGGAAACACCATATATTTT. Protein: CATRRDGNTIYF.